This T cell receptor beta chain was profiled in a study of T-cell reconstitution after alpha-beta-depleted transplantation in children. Unique molecular identifiers were built into the TCRbeta library. A single record per CDR3 protein comes from TCRdb applying MiXCR to the PCR reads. This table has about 610,000 distinct CDR3 sequences, roughly 10% appearing once. Only a few counts were recorded for this clonotype. V lost 3 bases to trimming and J lost 6 bases, with 12 bases between them. Germline V gives CDR1 MNHEY, CDR2 SMNVEV (reference sequence). The length of the CDR3 is 13 residues. This receptor was identified in a human donor who donated a stem cell graft to a child with acute myeloid leukemia. The chain employs TRBV27 and TRBJ2-7, with a tentative D call TRBD1 (5 bases). The sample consisted of PBMCs from the stem cell graft donor, taken from the stem cell graft. This chain's CDR3 is CASSLLGAGEQYF. The CDR3 nucleotides are TGTGCCAGCAGTTTGTTAGGGGCCGGCGAGCAGTACTTC.